The clone carrying this TCR beta chain was recorded only once. These data come from a study of blood T cell repertoires in COVID-19. Across the whole study: Acute and convalescent COVID-19 samples came from the United States, Italy and Spain. Sample material is recorded as cDNA or gDNA derived from T cells, B-cell-depleted T cells, or PBMCs.

Per the original methods: Amplification of reference gene primers was used by the study to estimate nucleated cell counts. Method: immunoSEQ multiplex PCR; TCRdb's copy keeps in-frame clones and lacks some. That table is the source of V, J and clone size, and D and trimming were worked out from the DNA. The data contain some 220,000 clones, over 75% of them singletons. The length of the CDR3 is 15 residues. Germline V gene lookup returns CDR1 MNHEY and CDR2 SVGAGI. Deletions cut 4 bases from V and 1 base from J, with 12 bases between. The sample taken for sequencing was peripheral blood. The TCR originated in a woman aged 65 to 85 with COVID-19, enrolled during active disease. V gene TRBV6-5 combines with J gene TRBJ2-3, with a weak D call TRBD2 (6 bases). CDR3 amino acids: CASSFWGGGTDTQYF. CDR3 bases: TGTGCCAGCAGTTTTTGGGGAGGTGGCACAGATACGCAGTATTTT.